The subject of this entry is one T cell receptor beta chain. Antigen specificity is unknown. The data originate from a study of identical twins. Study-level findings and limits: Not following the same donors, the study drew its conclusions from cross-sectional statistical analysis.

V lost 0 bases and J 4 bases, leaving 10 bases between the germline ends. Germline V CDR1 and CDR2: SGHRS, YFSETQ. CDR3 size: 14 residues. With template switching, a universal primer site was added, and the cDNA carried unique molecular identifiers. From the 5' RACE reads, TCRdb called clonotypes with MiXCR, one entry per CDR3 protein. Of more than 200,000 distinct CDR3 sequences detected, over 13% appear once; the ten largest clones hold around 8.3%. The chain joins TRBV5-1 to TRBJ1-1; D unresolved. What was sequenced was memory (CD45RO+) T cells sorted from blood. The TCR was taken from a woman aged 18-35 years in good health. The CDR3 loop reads CASSLGPVSTEAFF. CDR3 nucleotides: TGCGCCAGCAGCTTGGGTCCGGTGAGCACTGAAGCTTTCTTT.